A single sample gave rise to the 13 T cell receptor beta chains below, sequenced in a study of blood T cell repertoires in COVID-19. TCRdb's table, derived via immunoSEQ multiplex PCR, lists solely in-frame clones and lacks some. The data show roughly 180,000 clones, approximately 84% seen once. Sequencing was carried out using peripheral blood. These receptors all come from a man aged 40-49 years who had recovered from COVID-19.

In nucleotides, the CDR3 is TGTGCCAGCAGCTCGAGACAGGGCCGGTTGGTCAATGAGCAGTTCTTC. It is translated as CASSSRQGRLVNEQFF. This rearrangement joins TRBV7-8 to TRBJ2-1, with TRBD1 identical over 7 bases. Germline lookup yields CDR1 SGHVS and CDR2 FQNEAQ. After removal of 4 bases from V and 6 bases from J, the junction contained 12 bases not matched to a gene. The CDR3 sequence is 16 residues long.

Of note for this clone: Different DNA sequences within this sample yield the same CDR3. The rearrangement links TRBV7-9 to TRBJ1-1, with 8 bases identical to TRBD1. The germline V gene encodes CDR1 SEHNR and CDR2 FQNEAQ (reference sequence). This CDR3 region has 13 residues. V was pared by 5 bases and J by 5 bases, with 4 bases of the junction left unmatched. The chain's CDR3 is CASSPTGGTEAFF. For the CDR3, the DNA is TGTGCCAGCAGCCCTACAGGGGGAACTGAAGCTTTCTTT.

The chain employs TRBV7-9 and TRBJ1-1; possibly TRBD1 for D (5 bases). CDR1 SEHNR and CDR2 FQNEAQ come from the germline V gene (reference sequence). The V end was cut by 9 bases, the J end by 4 bases, with 15 bases between. The CDR3 runs to 13 residues. The CDR3 sequence is CARGVHKGTEAFF. The CDR3, as DNA: TGTGCCAGAGGGGTTCACAAGGGCACTGAAGCTTTCTTT.

The chain carries TRBV15 and TRBJ2-7, with D maybe TRBD1 (5 bases). The CDR3 totals 15 residues. The V end lost 1 base, the J end lost 1 base, and 11 bases lay between the germline ends. Germline V gene data show CDR1 as LNHNV and CDR2 as YYDKDF (reference sequence). The CDR3 is CATSRGTIPSYEQYF. In nucleotides, the CDR3 is TGTGCCACCAGCAGAGGGACAATCCCTTCCTACGAGCAGTACTTC.

This sequence joins TRBV6-6 and TRBJ2-1, with 7 nucleotides matching TRBD2. The ends lost 5 bases at V and 8 bases at J; junction bases unmatched: 6. The CDR3 runs to 13 residues. Germline CDR1 and CDR2: MNHNY and SVGAGI (reference sequence). The CDR3 DNA sequence: TGTGCCAGCAGTCCAGGGACTAATGATGAGCAGTTCTTC. It is translated as CASSPGTNDEQFF.

This rearrangement joins TRBV20-1 to TRBJ1-1; D gene ambiguous. The CDR3 length is 11 residues. Trimming stripped 5 bases from V and 1 base from J, with 5 bases between. Germline V gives CDR1 DFQATT, CDR2 SNEGSKA (reference sequence). CDR3 sequence: CSAVKNTEAFF. CDR3 nucleotide sequence: TGCAGTGCTGTCAAGAACACTGAAGCTTTCTTT.

On this clone itself: At the DNA level, this CDR3 is encoded by other sequences in the same sample as well. V is TRBV6-5 and J is TRBJ2-5; D possibly corresponds to TRBD1 (6 bases). Germline CDR1 reads MNHEY; CDR2 reads SVGAGI. The V gene lost 5 bases and the J gene lost 2 bases, with 12 bases spanning the gap. The CDR3 totals 14 residues. CDR3 in DNA: TGTGCCAGCAGTCCTCAGGGGAGTCAAGAGACCCAGTACTTC. Its translation is CASSPQGSQETQYF.

The genes are TRBV7-2 and TRBJ2-7; D may be TRBD2 (6 bases). Germline V gene lookup returns CDR1 SGHTA and CDR2 FQGNSA. The CDR3 loop spans 15 amino acids. Trimming shortened V by 4 bases and J by 7 bases, and 20 bases separated the two germline ends. The CDR3 coding sequence is TGTGCCAGCAGCTCGGCGACAGCTACCGGGGGAGAGCAGTACTTC. Protein product: CASSSATATGGEQYF.

The chain combines TRBV18 with TRBJ2-1; no clear D gene. Trimming took 3 bases from V and 13 from J, leaving 16 bases between them. Germline values: CDR1 KGHSH, CDR2 LQKENI. The CDR3 totals 13 residues. The CDR3 loop reads CASSPNPTKTQFF. DNA for the CDR3: TGTGCCAGCTCACCCAATCCCACTAAGACCCAGTTCTTC.

The chain joins TRBV7-2 to TRBJ2-1, with TRBD2 as a possible D gene (6 bases). The CDR3 covers 16 residues. Germline V gene sequence: CDR1 SGHTA, CDR2 FQGNSA. V shed 1 base and J shed 1 base, with 11 bases lying between them. CDR3 sequence (DNA): TGTGCCAGCAGCTTAGAAGCGGGTGTATCCTACAATGAGCAGTTCTTC. As protein: CASSLEAGVSYNEQFF.

V is TRBV12-3 or TRBV12-4 and J is TRBJ2-3; no clear D. The CDR3 covers 12 residues. The V and J ends lost 3 bases and 7 bases respectively, with 8 bases between them. CDR3 in DNA: TGTGCCAGCAGTTTTGAGGCGTATACGCAGTATTTT. Translated, it gives CASSFEAYTQYF.

The chain recombines TRBV4-2 with TRBJ2-3, with 8 nucleotides matching TRBD2. CDR1 LGHNA and CDR2 YNFKEQ come from the germline V gene. Losses at the gene ends were 4 bases for V and 5 bases for J; bases not matched to a gene: 5. This CDR3 is built from 14 residues. The CDR3 is CASSLTSEVDTQYF. For the CDR3, the DNA is TGTGCCAGCAGCCTGACTAGCGAGGTAGATACGCAGTATTTT.

CDR3 in DNA: TGTGCCAGCAGTTACTCGAGGACAGGGAGGCACGAGCAGTACTTC. Its translation is CASSYSRTGRHEQYF. V usage is TRBV6-2 or TRBV6-3 and J usage is TRBJ2-7; 8 nucleotides align to TRBD1. The germline CDR1 and CDR2 sequences are MNHEY and SVGEGT. CDR3 length equals 15 residues. Trimming removed 0 bases from V and 5 bases from J; junction bases left unmatched: 6.